A selection of T cell receptor beta chains follows, all from one sample in a study of T-cell memory formation after mild COVID-19. TCRdb reprocessed the 5' RACE reads via MiXCR and lists one record per CDR3 protein. Among 84,000 or so distinct CDR3 sequences, 11% to 15% were seen once, and the ten largest hold under 35%. Sequences were obtained from PBMCs or a T cell subset sorted from them (not recorded which). These receptors were taken from an adult woman who had mild COVID-19 (a few samples of this study predate the infection). Cell type and time point are not known. The CDR3 runs from the conserved cysteine through the conserved F or W. A D gene is named only where the DNA matches it firmly. The size of a clone is reported for some rows only, either as once, few or many, or as a class for expanded clones.

V gene	J gene	clone size	D gene	CDR3 DNA	CDR3 protein
TRBV2	TRBJ2-5	few	TRBD1	TGTGCCAGCAGTGAAGCGCTTGGGATCAGGGGGACGGAGACCCAGTACTTC	CASSEALGIRGTETQYF
TRBV7-9	TRBJ2-7	NA	NA	TGTGCCAGCCAGCTTAGTATAGGGCGAGAGTACGAGCAGTACTTC	CASQLSIGREYEQYF
TRBV24-1	TRBJ2-1	few	NA	TGTGCCACCAGTGATTTGCGGCTAGCTTCCTACAATGAGCAGTTCTTC	CATSDLRLASYNEQFF
TRBV7-9	TRBJ2-1	many	TRBD1	TGTGCCAGCACCTTGGACAGGCCTGAGCAGTTCTTC	CASTLDRPEQFF
TRBV5-1	TRBJ2-3	NA	TRBD1	TGCGCCAGCAGCGTGGGGACAGCCACAGATACGCAGTATTTT	CASSVGTATDTQYF
TRBV20-1	TRBJ1-1	many	NA	TGCAGTGCTAGAGTAGAGGGACCCTGGGGCACTGAAGCTTTCTTT	CSARVEGPWGTEAFF
TRBV12-3/TRBV12-4	TRBJ2-2	few	NA	TGTGCCAGCAGACCTTACACCGGGGAGCTGTTTTTT	CASRPYTGELFF
TRBV27	TRBJ2-7	few	NA	TGTGCCAGCGGGCCCGATAGGGCAGGTTTTGAGCAGTACTTC	CASGPDRAGFEQYF
TRBV7-6	TRBJ2-1	many	NA	TGTGCCAGCAGCTTAGTGGCAGTAGGTGAGCAGTTCTTC	CASSLVAVGEQFF
TRBV7-2	TRBJ2-7	NA	NA	TGTGCCAGCACTCCTGACCTTTACGAGCAGTACTTC	CASTPDLYEQYF
TRBV7-9	TRBJ2-5	NA	TRBD2	TGTGCCAGCAGCCCCTGGTTGGCGGGGGAAGAGACCCAGTACTTC	CASSPWLAGEETQYF
TRBV12-3/TRBV12-4	TRBJ1-1	few	NA	TGTGCCAGCAGTTCCGCCGTAGACAGCCAGAACACTGAAGCTTTCTTT	CASSSAVDSQNTEAFF
TRBV7-9	TRBJ2-3	few	TRBD1	TGTGCCAGCAGCGCAGTGGCAGGGGGCATCGCAGATACGCAGTATTTT	CASSAVAGGIADTQYF
TRBV11-3	TRBJ2-1	few	NA	TGTGCCAGCAGTCCCTGGAAGGACTCCACTGACAATGAGCAGTTCTTC	CASSPWKDSTDNEQFF
TRBV7-9	TRBJ2-1	many	TRBD2	TGTGCCAGCAGCTTACTAGCGGGAGGGCCAGAAGAGCAGTTCTTC	CASSLLAGGPEEQFF
TRBV12-5	TRBJ1-5	few	NA	TGTGCTAGTGGCCTCGGGAGCAATCAGCCCCAGCATTTT	CASGLGSNQPQHF
TRBV6-2/TRBV6-3	TRBJ1-1	NA	TRBD1	TGTGCCAGCAGTTACCGGACAGGGCACCCTTTTAACACTGAAGCTTTCTTT	CASSYRTGHPFNTEAFF
TRBV12-3/TRBV12-4	TRBJ2-5	few	NA	TGTGCCAGCAGTCCGCACGAGCAGAGCGGACAAGAGACCCAGTACTTC	CASSPHEQSGQETQYF
TRBV29-1	TRBJ2-7	few	TRBD2	TGCAGCGTTGAATTGGCGGGAGGAGTTTACGAGCAGTACTTC	CSVELAGGVYEQYF
TRBV12-3/TRBV12-4	TRBJ2-3	few	TRBD2	TGTGCCAGCAGTTTTGAGGCCATTACTAGCGGTTATACAGATACGCAGTATTTT	CASSFEAITSGYTDTQYF
TRBV7-9	TRBJ1-1	NA	TRBD1	TGTGCCAGCAGCCCCCTCGGCAGGGGGATCACTGAAGCTTTCTTT	CASSPLGRGITEAFF
TRBV7-9	TRBJ2-1	few	NA	TGTGCCCGACGAGAAGTGGCAAGGGAAAACAATGAGCAGTTCTTC	CARREVARENNEQFF
TRBV12-3/TRBV12-4	TRBJ1-1	NA	TRBD1	TGTGCCAGCAGTTGGGACAGGGACAGAATGAACACTGAAGCTTTCTTT	CASSWDRDRMNTEAFF
TRBV15	TRBJ2-1	NA	NA	TGTGCCACCAGCACCCCCCGCGACAGCCGGGGACTTTACAATGAGCAGTTCTTC	CATSTPRDSRGLYNEQFF
TRBV11-2	TRBJ1-4	NA	NA	TGTGCCAGCAGCTTACAAGAAAGTTGGGAAAAACTGTTTTTT	CASSLQESWEKLFF
TRBV5-4	TRBJ2-5	few	NA	TGTGCCAGCAGCCACCAGGGCGAACAAGAGACCCAGTACTTC	CASSHQGEQETQYF
TRBV7-2	TRBJ2-7	NA	TRBD2	TGTGCCAGCAGCTTTAGCGGGAGGGGCTACGAGCAGTACTTC	CASSFSGRGYEQYF
TRBV25-1	TRBJ2-1	NA	TRBD1	TGTGCCAGCAGTGAAGGCAGGGGGCTCAACAATGAGCAGTTCTTC	CASSEGRGLNNEQFF
TRBV12-3/TRBV12-4	TRBJ1-1	NA	NA	TGTGCCAGCAGCGTGCCATGGGGACACACTGAAGCTTTCTTT	CASSVPWGHTEAFF
TRBV10-3	TRBJ1-5	NA	NA	TGTGCCATCAGTGAGGGAGGCGGCCTCGGAGGAAATCAGCCCCAGCATTTT	CAISEGGGLGGNQPQHF
TRBV12-3/TRBV12-4	TRBJ2-1	NA	NA	TGTGCCAGCAGCCCGGGCCCAGGGTGGGACAATGAGCAGTTCTTC	CASSPGPGWDNEQFF
TRBV4-3	TRBJ2-5	NA	TRBD2	TGCGCCAGCAGCCAAGGCGTCGCTAGCGGGACCCAGTACTTC	CASSQGVASGTQYF
TRBV20-1	TRBJ2-7	NA	NA	TGCAGTGCTCATCAATTTACAGGGCCGGGGGAGCAGTACTTC	CSAHQFTGPGEQYF
TRBV4-3	TRBJ2-1	NA	TRBD1	TGCGCCAGCAGCCAAACCTACAGGGGCTCCTACAATGAGCAGTTCTTC	CASSQTYRGSYNEQFF
TRBV7-3	TRBJ1-1	NA	NA	TGTGCCAGCAGCTTACTAGAGAACACTGAAGCTTTCTTT	CASSLLENTEAFF
TRBV6-2/TRBV6-3	TRBJ1-2	NA	NA	TGTGCCAGCAGCCCACAACAGGGATATGGCTACACCTTC	CASSPQQGYGYTF
TRBV12-3/TRBV12-4	TRBJ2-4	NA	TRBD1	TGTGCCAGCAGTTTAGGGACAGGGGGCATGGACATTCAGTACTTC	CASSLGTGGMDIQYF
TRBV12-3/TRBV12-4	TRBJ1-1	few	NA	TGTGCCAGCAGTCCCTCCAGGGAGGCGACTATGAACACTGAAGCTTTCTTT	CASSPSREATMNTEAFF
TRBV12-3/TRBV12-4	TRBJ2-1	few	NA	TGTGCCAGCAGTCCCCCAGGGGGGCGGGAGGACGAGCAGTTCTTC	CASSPPGGREDEQFF
TRBV5-1	TRBJ2-1	NA	TRBD2	TGCGCCAGCAGCCCTCGGGCTAGCGGGTTCTACAATGAGCAGTTCTTC	CASSPRASGFYNEQFF
TRBV11-2	TRBJ2-1	few	TRBD1	TGTGCCAGCAGCCACGGACAGGGGTCGTATGAGCAGTTCTTC	CASSHGQGSYEQFF
TRBV12-3/TRBV12-4	TRBJ2-1	few	TRBD2	TGTGCCAGCACCCAGGGGATAGCGGGGCCCCTCAATGAGCAGTTCTTC	CASTQGIAGPLNEQFF
TRBV7-2	TRBJ2-1	NA	TRBD2	TGTGCCAGCAGCTTATGGCTAGCGGGAGACAATGAGCAGTTCTTC	CASSLWLAGDNEQFF
TRBV11-2	TRBJ2-1	NA	NA	TGTGCCAGCAGCTTAGATCTGTCGGGGTACAATGAGCAGTTCTTC	CASSLDLSGYNEQFF
TRBV7-6	TRBJ2-1	few	NA	TGTGCCAGCAGCTTAATCGGGGGCTCCTACAATGAGCAGTTCTTC	CASSLIGGSYNEQFF
TRBV15	TRBJ2-6	NA	NA	TGTGCCACCAGCAGAGTTCCCCGCTCTGGGGCCAACGTCCTGACTTTC	CATSRVPRSGANVLTF
TRBV5-6	TRBJ2-2	NA	TRBD2	TGTGCCAGCAGCCGGAGATACGGGAGGACCGGGGAGCTGTTTTTT	CASSRRYGRTGELFF
TRBV12-3/TRBV12-4	TRBJ1-1	NA	NA	TGTGCCAGCACCTGGGGCAGGGACACTGAAGCTTTCTTT	CASTWGRDTEAFF
TRBV12-3/TRBV12-4	TRBJ2-1	NA	NA	TGTGCCAGCACCACCGACTTCTTCAATGAGCAGTTCTTC	CASTTDFFNEQFF
TRBV7-3	TRBJ2-7	NA	TRBD1	TGTGCCAGCAGCCCGACAGGGGGGGCCTACGAGCAGTACTTC	CASSPTGGAYEQYF
TRBV20-1	TRBJ2-5	NA	NA	TGCAGTGCCCCCGTGCAGGGGGAGGGAGAGACCCAGTACTTC	CSAPVQGEGETQYF
TRBV27	TRBJ2-7	NA	NA	TGTGCCAGCAGTTTATCCAGGGGACCCTACGAGCAGTACTTC	CASSLSRGPYEQYF
TRBV30	TRBJ2-2	NA	NA	TGTGCCGGCAACAGAGTCGAAACCGGGGAGCTGTTTTTT	CAGNRVETGELFF
TRBV7-9	TRBJ1-2	few	NA	TGTGCCAGCAGCTTCACCGCAACAGAGAACTATGGCTACACCTTC	CASSFTATENYGYTF
TRBV27	TRBJ2-6	NA	NA	TGTGCCAGCAGTTTTGGTGGGGCCAACGTCCTGACTTTC	CASSFGGANVLTF
TRBV6-2/TRBV6-3	TRBJ2-3	NA	NA	TGTGCCAGCAGTTACTCACGGGGCCTGAATTACTTTAGCACAGATACGCAGTATTTT	CASSYSRGLNYFSTDTQYF